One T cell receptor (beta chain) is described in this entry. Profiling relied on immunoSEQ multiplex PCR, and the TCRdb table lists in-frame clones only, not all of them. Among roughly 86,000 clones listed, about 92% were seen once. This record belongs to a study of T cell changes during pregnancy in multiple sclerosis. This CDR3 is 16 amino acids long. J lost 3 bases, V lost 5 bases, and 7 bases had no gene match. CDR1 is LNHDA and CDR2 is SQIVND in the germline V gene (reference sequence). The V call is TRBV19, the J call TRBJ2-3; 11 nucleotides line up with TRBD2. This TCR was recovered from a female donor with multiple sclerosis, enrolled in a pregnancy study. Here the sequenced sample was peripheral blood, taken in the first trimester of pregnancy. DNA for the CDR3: TGTGCCAGTAGTCCCCGACTAGCGGGGCCGACAGATACGCAGTATTTT. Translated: CASSPRLAGPTDTQYF. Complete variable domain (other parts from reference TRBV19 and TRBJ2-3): DGGITQSPKYLFRKEGQNVTLSCEQNLNHDAMYWYRQDPGQGLRLIYYSQIVNDFQKGDIAEGYSVSREKKESFPLTVTSAQKNPTAFYLCASSPRLAGPTDTQYFGPGTRLTVL.